This T cell receptor (beta chain) was sequenced in a study of sequential checkpoint blockade in melanoma. Per germline, CDR1 MNHNS and CDR2 SASEGT. V was shortened by 6 bases and J by 4 bases, with 12 bases between the two germline ends. The CDR3 extends over 13 amino acids. Specified treatment: randomized to nivolumab then ipilimumab (arm A) or the reverse (arm B). Clones were sequenced by immunoSEQ multiplex PCR, and TCRdb holds only the in-frame ones, with some missing. Here the sample spans 15,000 or so clones, 85% to 95% being singletons. V and J are TRBV6-1 and TRBJ1-2; D not certain. This TCR was sampled from a human donor with melanoma. The source was CD8+ T cells sorted from blood (inferred from file names), collected from a patient given nivolumab and ipilimumab in sequence. The CDR3 region is CASRLGGGYGYTF. The CDR3 DNA reads TGTGCCAGCAGGCTGGGAGGAGGCTATGGCTACACCTTC.